The 29 T cell receptor beta chains listed next were all sequenced from one sample in a study of blood T cell repertoires in COVID-19. Generated by immunoSEQ multiplex PCR, the TCRdb table keeps only in-frame clones and is missing some. Seen here are tens of thousands of clones, over 75% observed once, and the top ten hold roughly a sixth. Sequencing input: peripheral blood. The source is a human donor in a cohort sampled during active COVID-19.

The chain uses TRBV30 and TRBJ1-6, with a weak D call TRBD1 (6 bases). CDR1 is GTSNPN, CDR2 SVGIG, per germline (reference sequence). This CDR3 contains 15 residues. Trimming stripped 0 bases from V and 10 bases from J, with 16 bases between. CDR3 DNA: TGTGCCTGGAGTGTATTTACAGGGTGGAGATCACCCCTCCACTTT. Protein sequence: CAWSVFTGWRSPLHF.

The chain carries TRBV6-6 and TRBJ1-5, with D hard to call. The CDR3 has 14 amino acids. Germline-derived CDR1 and CDR2 are MNHNY and SVGAGI (reference sequence). Trimming left V 2 bases short and J 2 bases short, with 7 bases between. The CDR3 sequence: CASSYRGGNQPQHF. DNA of the CDR3: TGTGCCAGCAGTTACCGGGGTGGCAATCAGCCCCAGCATTTT.

CDR3 nucleotides: TGTGCCAGCAGCGTATCGGGCGGCGGGGGGGCCAGGGAGACCCAGTACTTC. Translation: CASSVSGGGGARETQYF. The chain recombines TRBV9 with TRBJ2-5; TRBD2 matches at 9 bases. The CDR3 length is 17 residues. The trim removed 1 base at V and 5 bases at J, leaving 12 bases unmatched. The germline gives CDR1 SGDLS, CDR2 YYNGEE. Drawing the rest from reference TRBV9 and TRBJ2-5, the complete variable domain is DSGVTQTPKHLITATGQRVTLRCSPRSGDLSVYWYQQSLDQGLQFLIQYYNGEERAKGNILERFSAQQFPDLHSELNLSSLELGDSALYFCASSVSGGGGARETQYFGPGTRLLVL.

The CDR3 nucleotides are TGTGCCAGCAGCTTAAAAGGCGACAACAACTATGGCTACACCTTC. This sequence encodes CASSLKGDNNYGYTF. The chain is built from TRBV13 and TRBJ1-2; D remains ambiguous. The CDR3 totals 15 residues. V lost 2 bases and J 2 bases, leaving 12 bases between the germline ends. In germline, CDR1 is PRHDT, CDR2 FYEKMQ (reference sequence). The full variable domain, completed using reference TRBV13 and TRBJ1-2, is AAGVIQSPRHLIKEKRETATLKCYPIPRHDTVYWYQQGPGQDPQFLISFYEKMQSDKGSIPDRFSAQQFSDYHSELNMSSLELGDSALYFCASSLKGDNNYGYTFGSGTRLTVV.

The chain is built from TRBV3-1 (or the pseudogene TRBV3-2) and TRBJ1-6, with 8 bases fitting TRBD1. Trimming cost V 7 bases and J 7 bases; bases outside gene matches: 6. Germline V gene data show CDR1 as LGHDT and CDR2 as YNNKEL (reference sequence). This CDR3 contains 14 residues. CDR3: CASNQGQVNSPLHF. CDR3 nucleotide sequence: TGTGCCAGCAACCAGGGACAGGTAAATTCACCCCTCCACTTT.

This clone came up once. The V call is TRBV13, the J call TRBJ1-2; 10 bases line up with TRBD1. CDR1 is PRHDT and CDR2 is FYEKMQ in the germline V gene (reference sequence). Germline trimming cut 5 bases from V and 5 bases from J; bases unmatched to any gene: 8. CDR3 length: 15 residues. In nucleotides, the CDR3 is TGTGCCAGCAGCCTCTCCGACAGGGGGCGGTATGGCTACACCTTC. It translates to CASSLSDRGRYGYTF.

The chain uses TRBV7-2 and TRBJ2-7, with D maybe TRBD1 (6 bases). There are 15 residues in the CDR3. The V end lost 2 bases, the J end lost 2 bases, and 13 bases lay between the germline ends. The V gene's germline CDR1 is SGHTA and CDR2 FQGNSA. The CDR3 DNA reads as TGTGCCAGCAGCTTACAACGTCAGGGGCCCTACGAGCAGTACTTC. This sequence encodes CASSLQRQGPYEQYF.

This sequence joins TRBV10-3 and TRBJ2-7; TRBD2 agrees at 9 bases. The length of the CDR3 is 13 residues. Per the germline V gene, CDR1 is ENHRY and CDR2 is SYGVKD. The V gene end was trimmed by 10 bases and the J gene end by 2 bases; junction bases not matched to a gene: 6. The chain's CDR3 is CASPTSGPYEQYF. CDR3 bases: TGTGCCAGCCCGACTAGCGGTCCCTACGAGCAGTACTTC.

This sequence joins TRBV7-2 and TRBJ1-2; D perhaps matches TRBD1 (5 bases). The CDR3 contains 14 residues. Germline lookup yields CDR1 SGHTA and CDR2 FQGNSA. Trimming pared 1 base from V and 4 bases from J, leaving 10 bases between. The CDR3 spells CASSLDRSGYGYTF. The CDR3, as DNA: TGTGCCAGCAGCTTAGACAGGAGTGGCTATGGCTACACCTTC.

This clone was detected only once. This sequence joins TRBV29-1 and TRBJ1-1; D gene ambiguous. The CDR3 runs 11 residues. Trimming shortened V by 7 bases and J by 5 bases, and 11 bases separated the two germline ends. Germline assignment: CDR1 SQVTM and CDR2 ANQGSEA. The CDR3 sequence is CSALEGTEAFF. In nucleotides, the CDR3 is TGCAGCGCCCTCGAGGGAACTGAAGCTTTCTTT.

This chain joins TRBV7-8 and TRBJ2-5; D remains unclear. The CDR3 totals 14 residues. Germline V gene sequence: CDR1 SGHVS, CDR2 FQNEAQ. Trimming stripped 2 bases from V and 4 bases from J, with 11 bases between. The CDR3 DNA reads as TGTGCCAGCAGCTTAAAGCCCTTCCGAGAGACCCAGTACTTC. This sequence encodes CASSLKPFRETQYF.

This sequence joins TRBV4-1 and TRBJ1-1; 9 bases are a match to TRBD1. V gave up 3 bases and J gave up 3 bases; unmatched junction bases: 20. This CDR3 has 20 residues. CDR1 MGHRA and CDR2 YSYEKL come from the germline V gene. CDR3 bases: TGCGCCAGCAGCCAGAGACCACTCCGGGACAGGGAGGGCGCGGACACTGAAGCTTTCTTT. Translated, it gives CASSQRPLRDREGADTEAFF.

The chain combines TRBV28 with TRBJ1-2; 10 bases map to TRBD1. The CDR3 totals 15 residues. The V gene's germline CDR1 is MDHEN and CDR2 SYDVKM. J was trimmed by 3 bases and V by 5 bases; bases with no gene match: 6. This CDR3 reads CASSPTGGVYYGYTF. CDR3 coding DNA: TGTGCCAGCAGTCCGACAGGGGGCGTTTACTATGGCTACACCTTC.

This chain links TRBV7-9 with TRBJ1-5; 7 bases fit TRBD1. The CDR3 consists of 16 residues. Germline-derived CDR1 and CDR2 are SEHNR and FQNEAQ (reference sequence). The J segment lost 1 base and the V segment lost 8 bases, leaving 11 bases of the junction unmatched. The CDR3 DNA follows: TGTGCCAGCCCGCCAGGGGGAAGTTTAAGCAATCAGCCCCAGCATTTT. It specifies CASPPGGSLSNQPQHF. The full variable domain, in which reference TRBV7-9 and TRBJ1-5 provide the parts outside the CDR3, is DTGVSQNPRHKITKRGQNVTFRCDPISEHNRLYWYRQTLGQGPEFLTYFQNEAQLEKSRLLSDRFSAERPKGSFSTLEIQRTEQGDSAMYLCASPPGGSLSNQPQHFGDGTRLSIL.

The CDR3 loop is CASSPILGGGVNEQFF. In nucleotides, the CDR3 is TGTGCCAGCTCACCAATACTAGGCGGGGGGGTCAATGAGCAGTTCTTC. The rearrangement links TRBV18 to TRBJ2-1, with 9 bases matching TRBD2. The V and J ends lost 2 bases and 6 bases, in that order; junction bases with no gene match: 8. The germline V gene encodes CDR1 KGHSH and CDR2 LQKENI. CDR3 size: 16 residues.

V gene TRBV11-2 combines with J gene TRBJ2-2, with 9 bases aligning to TRBD1. V was pared by 2 bases and J by 3 bases, with 4 bases of the junction left unmatched. This CDR3 contains 16 residues. Germline V gives CDR1 SGHAT, CDR2 FQNNGV. The CDR3 is CASSLPRTGDTGELFF. In DNA form, the CDR3 reads TGTGCCAGCAGCTTACCTCGGACAGGGGACACCGGGGAGCTGTTTTTT.

This sequence joins TRBV6-5 and TRBJ1-5, with a possible D match to TRBD1 (5 bases). From germline, CDR1 is MNHEY and CDR2 SVGAGI. The ends were cut back, 0 bases at V and 5 bases at J, with 8 bases in the middle. The CDR3 spans 14 residues. CDR3 in amino acids: CASSYSSGDQPQHF. The CDR3 DNA is TGTGCCAGCAGTTACTCGTCGGGGGATCAGCCCCAGCATTTT.

This chain connects TRBV24-1 to TRBJ1-1; 7 bases match TRBD1. The CDR3 is 15 residues long. V lost 7 bases, J lost 1 base, and 8 bases stayed unmatched. Germline V gene sequence: CDR1 KGHDR, CDR2 SFDVKD. CDR3 sequence: CATREAGTENTEAFF. Written as DNA, the CDR3 is TGTGCCACCAGAGAGGCCGGGACAGAGAACACTGAAGCTTTCTTT.

The chain links TRBV7-8 to TRBJ2-1; 10 bases align to TRBD2. Looked up from germline, CDR1 is SGHVS and CDR2 is FQNEAQ. With 1 base clipped from V and 8 bases from J, the junction kept 8 bases outside the gene matches. The CDR3 consists of 16 residues. CDR3 loop: CASSLGLAGAVDEQFF. The DNA of the CDR3 is TGTGCCAGCAGCTTAGGGCTAGCGGGGGCTGTGGATGAGCAGTTCTTC.

The chain couples TRBV5-4 to TRBJ2-7, with 7 bases matching TRBD2. The germline V gene encodes CDR1 SGHNT and CDR2 YYREEE (reference sequence). V gave up 0 bases and J gave up 4 bases; unmatched junction bases: 4. The CDR3 covers 14 residues. The DNA of the CDR3 is TGTGCCAGCAGCTTGGGCGGGGGTCTTTACGAGCAGTACTTC. This translates into CASSLGGGLYEQYF.

The V and J genes are TRBV12-3 or TRBV12-4 and TRBJ2-5, with 8 bases fitting TRBD2. This CDR3 has 13 residues. V shed 5 bases and J 1 base; nucleotides not matched to a gene: 0. The CDR3 is CASSGTSQETQYF. The CDR3 nucleotides are TGTGCCAGCAGTGGGACTAGCCAAGAGACCCAGTACTTC.

In DNA form, the CDR3 reads TGTGCCAGCTCGCGTACAGGGGTCTCCTATGAGCAGTTCTTC. This encodes CASSRTGVSYEQFF. The V gene is TRBV18, the J gene TRBJ2-1; 7 nucleotides line up with TRBD1. The CDR3 runs 14 residues. Losses at the gene ends were 6 bases for V and 8 bases for J; bases not matched to a gene: 10. Per germline, CDR1 KGHSH and CDR2 LQKENI.

This chain connects TRBV4-2 to TRBJ1-5; D is uncertain. Germline loops: CDR1 LGHNA, CDR2 YNFKEQ. The ends were cut back, 1 base at V and 1 base at J, with 5 bases in the middle. The CDR3 runs 14 residues. CDR3 coding DNA: TGTGCCAGCAGCCAAGTCGTCAGCAATCAGCCCCAGCATTTT. Protein sequence: CASSQVVSNQPQHF.

This chain uses TRBV2 with TRBJ2-6; 8 bases are a match to TRBD1. The CDR3 loop spans 18 amino acids. Germline CDR1 SNHLY, CDR2 FYNNEI. V trimming: 5 bases; J trimming: 0 bases; junction bases outside the gene matches: 9. CDR3 sequence reads: CASSSGAGGSSGANVLTF. CDR3 nucleotides: TGTGCCAGCAGTAGTGGGGCAGGGGGCTCCTCTGGGGCCAACGTCCTGACTTTC.

The chain combines TRBV25-1 with TRBJ2-7, with D perhaps TRBD2 (5 bases). This CDR3 spans 13 amino acids. Trimming left V 4 bases short and J 6 bases short, with 13 bases between. Germline-derived CDR1 and CDR2 are MGHDK and SYGVNS. The chain's CDR3 is CASSASEGFEQYF. CDR3 sequence (DNA): TGTGCCAGCAGTGCCTCAGAGGGTTTCGAGCAGTACTTC.

This clone was seen only a few times. The chain is built from TRBV5-1 and TRBJ2-2, with a possible D match to TRBD1 (6 bases). The CDR3 runs to 15 residues. The V gene lost 3 bases and the J gene lost 1 base, with 10 bases spanning the gap. Germline loops: CDR1 SGHRS, CDR2 YFSETQ. CDR3 nucleotide sequence: TGCGCCAGCAGCTCTGGACAGAGGAACACCGGGGAGCTGTTTTTT. Translated: CASSSGQRNTGELFF. Combining the CDR3 with reference TRBV5-1 and TRBJ2-2 gives the whole variable domain KAGVTQTPRYLIKTRGQQVTLSCSPISGHRSVSWYQQTPGQGLQFLFEYFSETQRNKGNFPGRFSGRQFSNSRSEMNVSTLELGDSALYLCASSSGQRNTGELFFGEGSRLTVL.

The chain recombines TRBV2 with TRBJ2-3; TRBD2 agrees at 7 bases. Germline V gives CDR1 SNHLY, CDR2 FYNNEI. The CDR3 extends over 16 amino acids. The trim removed 6 bases at V and 0 bases at J, leaving 9 bases unmatched. The CDR3 sequence: CASSAGLLTSTDTQYF. The CDR3 DNA sequence: TGTGCCAGCAGCGCGGGACTACTTACTAGCACAGATACGCAGTATTTT.

The chain recombines TRBV10-3 with TRBJ2-3; D remains ambiguous. Germline CDR1 is ENHRY and CDR2 is SYGVKD. The CDR3 runs to 13 residues. With 0 bases removed from V and 6 bases from J, the gap between germline ends came to 7 bases. The CDR3 DNA reads TGTGCCATCAGTGAGTCGGCCCTGGATACGCAGTATTTT. Translated: CAISESALDTQYF.

The chain has TRBV11-1 and TRBJ1-1; maybe TRBD1 (5 bases). Germline V gene data show CDR1 as SGHAT and CDR2 as FQDESV (reference sequence). The ends were cut back, 5 bases at V and 2 bases at J, with 15 bases in the middle. The CDR3 length is 15 residues. CDR3 residues: CASSLRVGGNTEAFF. The CDR3 DNA sequence: TGTGCCAGCAGCCTCAGGGTGGGTGGAAACACTGAAGCTTTCTTT.